The rows below give T cell receptor beta chains drawn from one sample of a study of blood T cell repertoires in COVID-19. Profiling relied on immunoSEQ multiplex PCR, and the TCRdb table lists in-frame clones only, not all of them. The table shows 90,000 to 120,000 clones, with approximately 85% occurring only once. Sequenced input: peripheral blood. These receptors were obtained from a woman aged 60 to 75 with acute or convalescent COVID-19. CDR3s include the opening cysteine and the closing phenylalanine or tryptophan. Rows give clone size only sometimes, using once, few, many, or a class for an expanded clone.

len,abundance,v_gene,j_gene,CDR3aa
15,once,TRBV5-1,TRBJ1-2,CASSLEMGQGSGYTF
15,once,TRBV28,TRBJ2-1,CASSPGTSGNNEQFF
16,-,TRBV15,TRBJ1-5,CATSRDLGLINQPQHF
14,-,TRBV19,TRBJ2-7,CASSIGTGPYEQYF
14,once,TRBV7-9,TRBJ1-1,CASSLVAENTEAFF
14,-,TRBV7-2,TRBJ1-2,CASSFVEREAGYTF
16,few,TRBV7-8,TRBJ2-3,CASSLVPKGRVDTQYF
11,once,TRBV12-3/TRBV12-4,TRBJ2-1,CASSSTSGEFF
13,few,TRBV6-5,TRBJ1-2,CASSYGQGRGYTF
12,-,TRBV2,TRBJ1-5,CASSSPVQPQHF
13,-,TRBV16,TRBJ1-1,CASSQSTRAEAFF
15,-,TRBV29-1,TRBJ1-2,CSGTTTRGNSYGYTF
20,-,TRBV3-1/TRBV3-2,TRBJ2-1,CASSQDFPSGRNSLYNEQFF
14,-,TRBV28,TRBJ1-1,CASSLWAVVPEAFF
13,few,TRBV29-1,TRBJ2-1,CSVGRQGENEQFF
15,-,TRBV5-1,TRBJ2-1,CASSFTSGSIDEQFF
14,-,TRBV11-2,TRBJ2-4,CASSLGRSGHIQYF
15,-,TRBV19,TRBJ2-3,CASRAQGAGTDTQYF
15,-,TRBV7-2,TRBJ2-7,CASSPASGGSYEQYF
14,once,TRBV6-1,TRBJ2-7,CASSLGTSGRVQYF
17,-,TRBV10-3,TRBJ1-4,CAISALGRTSTNEKLFF
16,few,TRBV24-1,TRBJ2-1,CATSDSGTSGINEQFF
15,-,TRBV10-1,TRBJ2-4,CASSEGGASKNIQYF
16,-,TRBV2,TRBJ1-3,CASSEGQGVSGNTIYF
17,-,TRBV4-1,TRBJ2-1,CASSQTDLGLAVNEQFF
16,-,TRBV19,TRBJ2-1,CASSDPRLANRYEQFF
15,-,TRBV6-1,TRBJ1-5,CASSESSHSNQPQHF
14,-,TRBV27,TRBJ1-2,CASSPNYREGGYTF
17,once,TRBV9,TRBJ2-3,CASSATGTSGLTDTQYF
14,-,TRBV19,TRBJ2-1,CASSIQDFYNEQFF
15,-,TRBV19,TRBJ1-2,CASSDFIRDVKGYTF
17,-,TRBV18,TRBJ2-7,CASSPYALRDYPYEQYF
17,-,TRBV2,TRBJ1-2,CARHVTGVFLGGYGYTF
14,-,TRBV11-2,TRBJ2-3,CASSLGGVGDTQYF
13,-,TRBV24-1,TRBJ1-2,CATSGPTGGGYTF
17,-,TRBV11-2,TRBJ2-7,CASSSPGGGRATQEQYF
14,-,TRBV18,TRBJ1-1,CASSLGDRGQRAFF
16,-,TRBV19,TRBJ1-4,CASSLGSLATNEKLFF
14,once,TRBV6-5,TRBJ1-4,CASSSGQGGEKLFF
16,-,TRBV7-9,TRBJ1-4,CASSSALDGSNEKLFF
15,-,TRBV7-9,TRBJ2-5,CASSAYSPSQETQYF
14,-,TRBV7-2,TRBJ1-1,CASSSRGPGTEAFF
15,-,TRBV19,TRBJ1-5,CASIPGTGYNQPQHF
17,-,TRBV7-6,TRBJ2-6,CASSPSGLTGGANVLTF
16,-,TRBV3-1/TRBV3-2,TRBJ2-2,CASSQGRDSNTGELFF
16,-,TRBV7-3,TRBJ2-2,CASSLTPTGRGGELFF
17,-,TRBV3-1/TRBV3-2,TRBJ1-1,CASSQVWDRGRSTEAFF
16,-,TRBV24-1,TRBJ2-1,CATSPLSGSDYNEQFF
13,-,TRBV19,TRBJ1-5,CASRDRANQPQHF
18,-,TRBV5-1,TRBJ2-1,CASSLSAGASGTYNEQFF
17,-,TRBV4-1,TRBJ2-3,CASSQVVGQGPPDTQYF
16,few,TRBV20-1,TRBJ2-1,CSASRSGRESYNEQFF
15,-,TRBV6-5,TRBJ1-3,CASSYYGISGNTIYF
15,once,TRBV24-1,TRBJ2-7,CATSDTSGHGYEQYF
15,once,TRBV28,TRBJ2-7,CASSLFGEGNYEQYF
14,-,TRBV7-2,TRBJ2-7,CASSTPGQGYEQYF